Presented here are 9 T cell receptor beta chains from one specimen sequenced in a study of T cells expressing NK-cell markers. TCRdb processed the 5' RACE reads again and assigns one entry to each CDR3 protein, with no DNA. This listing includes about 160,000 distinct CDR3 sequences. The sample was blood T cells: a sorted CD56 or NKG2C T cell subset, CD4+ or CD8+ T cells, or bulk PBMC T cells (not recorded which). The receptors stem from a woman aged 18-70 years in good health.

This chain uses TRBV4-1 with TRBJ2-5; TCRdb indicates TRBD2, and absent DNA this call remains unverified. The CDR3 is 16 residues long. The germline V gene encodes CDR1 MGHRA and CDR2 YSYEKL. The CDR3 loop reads CASSQPTSGQKETQYF.

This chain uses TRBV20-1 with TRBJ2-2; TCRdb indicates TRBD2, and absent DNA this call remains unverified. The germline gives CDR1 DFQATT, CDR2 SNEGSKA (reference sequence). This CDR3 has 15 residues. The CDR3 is CSATASGRYTGELFF.

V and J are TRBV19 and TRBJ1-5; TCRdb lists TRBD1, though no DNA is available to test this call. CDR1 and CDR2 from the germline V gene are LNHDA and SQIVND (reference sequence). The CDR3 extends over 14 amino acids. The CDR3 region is CASSTVGGNQPQHF.

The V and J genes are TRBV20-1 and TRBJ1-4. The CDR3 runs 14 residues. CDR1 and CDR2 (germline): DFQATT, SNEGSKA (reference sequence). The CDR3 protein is CSARGLATNEKLFF.

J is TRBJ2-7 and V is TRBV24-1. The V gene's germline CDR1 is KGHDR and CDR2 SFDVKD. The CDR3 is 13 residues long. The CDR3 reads CATSDGVSYEQYF.

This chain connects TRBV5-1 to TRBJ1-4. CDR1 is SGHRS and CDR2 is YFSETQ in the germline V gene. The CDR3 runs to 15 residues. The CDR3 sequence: CASSLARLTNEKLFF.

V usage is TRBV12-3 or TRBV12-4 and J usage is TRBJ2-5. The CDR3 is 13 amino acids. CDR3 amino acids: CASSPTGQETQYF.

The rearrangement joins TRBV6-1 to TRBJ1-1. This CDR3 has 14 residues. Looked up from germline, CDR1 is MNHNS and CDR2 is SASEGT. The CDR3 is CASSDGTVNTEAFF.

This chain's CDR3 is CASSSTYTGTTDTQYF. The gene calls are TRBV5-1 and TRBJ2-3; TCRdb selects TRBD1, and the lack of DNA leaves this call unchecked. This CDR3 is 16 amino acids long. CDR1 is SGHRS and CDR2 is YFSETQ in the germline V gene.